The 21 T cell receptor beta chains reported below all come from one sample, sequenced in a study of blood T cells in healthy people across ages. Combining a sample-barcoded 5' primer with a J-beta primer mix, a second PCR ran for about 7 to 11 cycles. TCRdb used MiXCR to reprocess the 5' RACE reads, holding one entry per CDR3 protein. Counted here are some 1.5 million distinct CDR3 sequences, under 55% occurring once; the ten biggest clones make up 4%. Sequences were obtained from blood. Receptor source: a woman aged 18-30 years in good health.

This clonotype was found a few times. V is TRBV29-1 and J is TRBJ1-2; maybe TRBD1 (6 bases). The V end was cut by 2 bases, the J end by 0 bases, with 16 bases between. Germline CDR1 and CDR2: SQVTM and ANQGSEA. The CDR3 has 16 residues. As DNA, the CDR3 is TGCAGCGTTGAAAGGGACACCCTTCGAGCTAACTATGGCTACACCTTC. It codes for CSVERDTLRANYGYTF.

This clonotype was counted only a few times. J is TRBJ2-7 and V is TRBV20-1, with D hard to call. This CDR3 spans 14 amino acids. Trimming removed 1 base from V and 6 bases from J, with 16 bases in between. Per germline, CDR1 DFQATT and CDR2 SNEGSKA (reference sequence). The CDR3 DNA follows: TGCAGTGCTAGAGCCCCAAGGGCGTTACGCGAGCAGTACTTC. This gives the protein CSARAPRALREQYF.

In this sample, this clonotype turned up a few times. This chain links TRBV12-3 or TRBV12-4 with TRBJ1-5; no clear D gene. The CDR3 has 16 residues. V shed 3 bases and J shed 0 bases, with 12 bases lying between them. CDR3 DNA sequence: TGTGCCAGCAGTTTCAGTTCCGCCCATAGCAATCAGCCCCAGCATTTT. It translates to CASSFSSAHSNQPQHF.

The chain employs TRBV20-1 and TRBJ1-6; a possible D gene is TRBD1 (5 bases). Germline CDR1 is DFQATT and CDR2 is SNEGSKA (reference sequence). With 6 bases removed from V and 7 bases from J, the gap between germline ends came to 16 bases. This CDR3 region has 14 residues. The CDR3 loop is CSAALVGVNSPLHF. The CDR3 DNA follows: TGCAGTGCAGCCCTCGTAGGGGTCAATTCACCCCTCCACTTT.

The chain recombines TRBV7-9 with TRBJ2-1; 9 nucleotides line up with TRBD2. CDR1 SEHNR and CDR2 FQNEAQ come from the germline V gene (reference sequence). V trimming: 5 bases; J trimming: 7 bases; junction bases outside the gene matches: 9. The CDR3 runs to 15 residues. CDR3 bases: TGTGCCAGCAGCCCGCGCGGGGGGGGTGTGAATGAGCAGTTCTTC. Translation gives CASSPRGGGVNEQFF.

This clonotype was detected only a few times. The chain uses TRBV29-1 and TRBJ1-1; 7 positions match TRBD1. The CDR3 sequence is 15 residues long. The J segment lost 0 bases and the V segment lost 6 bases, leaving 10 bases of the junction unmatched. The germline CDR1 and CDR2 sequences are SQVTM and ANQGSEA. As DNA, the CDR3 is TGCAGCGTATCTCCAGGGGGGGGGATGAACACTGAAGCTTTCTTT. It translates to CSVSPGGGMNTEAFF.

V and J are TRBV27 and TRBJ2-7, with D uncertain. Trimming left V 5 bases short and J 4 bases short, with 15 bases between. CDR1 is MNHEY, CDR2 SMNVEV, per germline (reference sequence). This CDR3 contains 14 residues. The CDR3 coding sequence is TGTGCCAGCAGTCTCGGGCCGCAAAGATACGAGCAGTACTTC. As protein: CASSLGPQRYEQYF.

The gene calls are TRBV4-3 and TRBJ1-2; the D is unclear. The CDR3 consists of 14 residues. The germline CDR1 and CDR2 sequences are LGHNA and YSLEER. V was shortened by 0 bases and J by 5 bases, with 10 bases between the two germline ends. CDR3 amino acids: CASSQDDAEYGYTF. The CDR3, as DNA: TGCGCCAGCAGCCAAGATGATGCCGAGTATGGCTACACCTTC.

The chain carries TRBV9 and TRBJ2-3; D is undetermined. CDR1 is SGDLS and CDR2 is YYNGEE in the germline V gene. CDR3 size: 14 residues. V lost 0 bases, J lost 3 bases, and 8 bases lay in between. CDR3 sequence reads: CASSVVSATDTQYF. The CDR3 DNA follows: TGTGCCAGCAGCGTAGTGTCCGCGACAGATACGCAGTATTTT.

This clonotype has more than one count but fewer than ten. CDR3 loop: CASSARQDRGWFGNQPQHF. The CDR3 DNA sequence: TGTGCCAGCAGTGCGAGACAAGACAGGGGATGGTTTGGCAATCAGCCCCAGCATTTT. V usage is TRBV2 and J usage is TRBJ1-5; 8 positions agree with TRBD1. The CDR3 is 19 residues long. J gave up 2 bases and V 4 bases, and 16 bases lay outside the gene matches. Germline CDR1 and CDR2: SNHLY and FYNNEI.

This clonotype was detected a few times. V is TRBV20-1 and J is TRBJ1-2, with D possibly TRBD1 on 6 matching bases. Germline CDR1 reads DFQATT; CDR2 reads SNEGSKA (reference sequence). CDR3 length: 14 residues. Trimming stripped 3 bases from V and 3 bases from J, with 14 bases between. This CDR3 is CSASDTKGDYGYTF. CDR3 DNA: TGCAGTGCTAGCGACACCAAGGGGGACTATGGCTACACCTTC.

V and J are TRBV11-2 and TRBJ2-2, with D possibly being TRBD1 (5 bases). The CDR3 contains 12 residues. Germline V gene lookup returns CDR1 SGHAT and CDR2 FQNNGV. V was trimmed by 4 bases and J by 10 bases, leaving 10 bases between them. The CDR3 nucleotides read TGTGCCAGCAGCTCGGACATAGCGGAGCTGTTTTTT. Protein sequence: CASSSDIAELFF.

CDR3 loop: CASSRTTSGVDIQYF. The CDR3 coding sequence is TGCGCCAGCAGCCGGACAACTAGCGGGGTAGACATTCAGTACTTC. The rearrangement uses TRBV4-3 and TRBJ2-4; 10 positions match TRBD2. There are 15 residues in the CDR3. From germline, CDR1 is LGHNA and CDR2 YSLEER. V trimming: 4 bases; J trimming: 8 bases; junction bases outside the gene matches: 8.

The sample holds one count of this clonotype. The chain joins TRBV9 to TRBJ2-7, with TRBD2 matching over 10 bases. Trimming at V came to 3 bases and at J to 7 bases, leaving 7 bases not matched to a gene. Germline CDR1 is SGDLS and CDR2 is YYNGEE. This CDR3 is built from 14 residues. CDR3 region: CASSESGRAIEQYF. The CDR3 nucleotides read TGTGCCAGCAGCGAGAGCGGGAGGGCCATAGAGCAGTACTTC.

The chain has TRBV20-1 and TRBJ2-5, with TRBD2 as a possible D gene (6 bases). The germline V gene encodes CDR1 DFQATT and CDR2 SNEGSKA (reference sequence). The CDR3 is 13 amino acids. Trimming shortened V by 3 bases and J by 5 bases, and 13 bases separated the two germline ends. The CDR3 DNA is TGCAGTGCTAGTTCGCCGGGGGTGGAGACCCAGTACTTC. Protein product: CSASSPGVETQYF.

This clonotype was picked up a small number of times. The chain combines TRBV20-1 with TRBJ1-2, with D possibly matching TRBD1 (6 bases). V dropped 2 bases and J dropped 1 base, with 11 bases sitting between them. There are 14 residues in the CDR3. Germline CDR1 reads DFQATT; CDR2 reads SNEGSKA (reference sequence). The CDR3 reads CSARSNRDNYGYTF. Here the CDR3 DNA reads TGCAGTGCTAGATCGAACAGGGATAACTATGGCTACACCTTC.

V usage is TRBV20-1 and J usage is TRBJ2-1, with unresolved D. CDR1 and CDR2 from the germline V gene are DFQATT and SNEGSKA (reference sequence). The V end lost 1 base, the J end lost 7 bases, and 14 bases lay between the germline ends. The CDR3 runs 14 residues. CDR3: CSARVRIAANEQFF. The CDR3 nucleotides are TGCAGTGCTAGAGTCAGAATAGCAGCGAATGAGCAGTTCTTC.

This clonotype was seen a few times. This chain connects TRBV20-1 to TRBJ2-5; D is uncertain. CDR1 and CDR2 (germline): DFQATT, SNEGSKA (reference sequence). Trimming took 7 bases from V and 5 from J, leaving 17 bases between them. The CDR3 runs to 13 residues. CDR3 sequence (DNA): TGCAGTGTTCAGAGTTGGGGTTGGGAGACCCAGTACTTC. It translates to CSVQSWGWETQYF.

This chain uses TRBV24-1 with TRBJ2-5, with 9 bases identical to TRBD1. CDR1 is KGHDR, CDR2 SFDVKD, per germline. The length of the CDR3 is 15 residues. V shed 4 bases and J 5 bases; nucleotides not matched to a gene: 7. In DNA, the CDR3 is TGTGCCACCAGTGAGACAGGGGGTGTTTGGGAGACCCAGTACTTC. Translated: CATSETGGVWETQYF.

This clonotype was detected a few times. CDR3 amino acids: CSVRVTGANVLTF. The CDR3 nucleotides are TGCAGCGTTAGGGTCACCGGGGCCAACGTCCTGACTTTC. The chain has TRBV29-1 and TRBJ2-6; D is unresolved. Germline lookup yields CDR1 SQVTM and CDR2 ANQGSEA. The CDR3 runs 13 residues. Trimming took 5 bases from V and 4 from J, leaving 9 bases between them.

The rearrangement joins TRBV20-1 to TRBJ2-5; 9 bases fit TRBD2. V lost 4 bases and J lost 1; bases outside the gene matches: 13. The CDR3 spans 17 residues. Per the germline V gene, CDR1 is DFQATT and CDR2 is SNEGSKA (reference sequence). The CDR3 protein is CSAKSGRAGGTQETQYF. The CDR3 DNA sequence: TGCAGTGCTAAGTCCGGGAGAGCGGGGGGAACCCAAGAGACCCAGTACTTC.